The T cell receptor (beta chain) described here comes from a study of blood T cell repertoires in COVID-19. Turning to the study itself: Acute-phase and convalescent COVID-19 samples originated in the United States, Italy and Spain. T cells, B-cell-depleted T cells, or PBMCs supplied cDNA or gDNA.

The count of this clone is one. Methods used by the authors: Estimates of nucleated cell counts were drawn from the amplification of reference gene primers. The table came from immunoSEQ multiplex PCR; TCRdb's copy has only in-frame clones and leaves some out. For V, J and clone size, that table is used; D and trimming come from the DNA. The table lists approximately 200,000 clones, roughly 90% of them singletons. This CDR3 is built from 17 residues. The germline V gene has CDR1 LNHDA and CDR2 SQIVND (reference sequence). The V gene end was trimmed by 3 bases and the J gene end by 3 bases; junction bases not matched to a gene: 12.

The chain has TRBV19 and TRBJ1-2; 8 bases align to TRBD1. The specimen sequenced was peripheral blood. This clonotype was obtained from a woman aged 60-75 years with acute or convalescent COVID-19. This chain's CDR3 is CASSISSLWGQDYGYTF. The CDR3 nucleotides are TGTGCCAGTAGTATTTCTAGCTTGTGGGGACAGGACTATGGCTACACCTTC.